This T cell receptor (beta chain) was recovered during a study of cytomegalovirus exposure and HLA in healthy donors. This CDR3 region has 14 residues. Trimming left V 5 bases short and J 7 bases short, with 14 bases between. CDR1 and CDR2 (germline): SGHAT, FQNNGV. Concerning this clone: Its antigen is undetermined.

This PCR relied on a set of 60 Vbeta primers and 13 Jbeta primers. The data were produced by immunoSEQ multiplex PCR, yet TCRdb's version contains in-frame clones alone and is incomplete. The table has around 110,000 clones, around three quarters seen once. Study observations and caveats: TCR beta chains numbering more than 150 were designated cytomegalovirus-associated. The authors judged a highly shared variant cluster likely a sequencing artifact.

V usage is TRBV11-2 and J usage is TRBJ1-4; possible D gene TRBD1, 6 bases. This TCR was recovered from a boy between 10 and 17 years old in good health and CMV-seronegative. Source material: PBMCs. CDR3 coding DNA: TGTGCCAGCAGCCTACTGAGCAGGGGTGAAAAACTGTTTTTT. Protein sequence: CASSLLSRGEKLFF. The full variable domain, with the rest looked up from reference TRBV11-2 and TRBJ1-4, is EAGVAQSPRYKIIEKRQSVAFWCNPISGHATLYWYQQILGQGPKLLIQFQNNGVVDDSQLPKDRFSAERLKGVDSTLKIQPAKLEDSAVYLCASSLLSRGEKLFFGSGTQLSVL.